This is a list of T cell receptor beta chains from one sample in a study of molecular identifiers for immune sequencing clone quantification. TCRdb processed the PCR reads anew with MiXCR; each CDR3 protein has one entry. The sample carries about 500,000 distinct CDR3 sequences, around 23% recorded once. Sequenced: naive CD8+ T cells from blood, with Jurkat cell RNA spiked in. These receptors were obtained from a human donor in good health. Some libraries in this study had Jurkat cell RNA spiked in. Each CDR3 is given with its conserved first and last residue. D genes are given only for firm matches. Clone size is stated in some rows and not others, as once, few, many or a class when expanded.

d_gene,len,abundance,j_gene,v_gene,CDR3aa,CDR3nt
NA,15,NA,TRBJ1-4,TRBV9,CASSVGQGTNEKLFF,TGTGCCAGCAGCGTAGGCCAGGGGACTAATGAAAAACTGTTTTTT
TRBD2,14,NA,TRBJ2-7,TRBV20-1,CSARDPSGIHEQYF,TGCAGTGCTAGAGATCCTAGCGGGATTCACGAGCAGTACTTC
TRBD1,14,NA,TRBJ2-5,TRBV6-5,CASSWTGYQETPYF,TGTGCCAGCAGTTGGACAGGGTACCAAGAGACCCCGTACTTC
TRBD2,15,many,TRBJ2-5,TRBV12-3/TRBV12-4,CASRGTSGFQETQYF,TGTGCCAGCAGGGGGACTAGCGGATTCCAAGAGACCCAGTACTTC
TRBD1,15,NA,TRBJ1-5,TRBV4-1,CASSHSGTGNQPQHF,TGCGCCAGCAGCCACTCCGGGACAGGCAATCAGCCCCAGCATTTT
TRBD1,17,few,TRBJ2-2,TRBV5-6,CASSTGQGLRHTGELFF,TGTGCCAGCAGCACCGGACAGGGCTTGAGGCACACCGGGGAGCTGTTTTTT
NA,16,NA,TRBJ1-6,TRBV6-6,CASSPAANSYNSPLHF,TGTGCCAGCAGTCCCGCAGCAAACTCCTATAATTCACCCCTCCACTTT
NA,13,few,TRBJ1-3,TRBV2,CASKSGYGNTIYF,TGTGCCAGCAAGTCGGGGTATGGAAACACCATATATTTT
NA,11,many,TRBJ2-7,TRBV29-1,CSVGGMYEQYF,TGCAGCGTCGGCGGGATGTACGAGCAGTACTTC
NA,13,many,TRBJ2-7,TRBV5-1,CASSLAASYEQYF,TGCGCCAGCAGCTTGGCCGCCAGCTACGAGCAGTACTTC
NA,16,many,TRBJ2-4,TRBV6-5,CASSYRTGLAKNIQYF,TGTGCCAGCAGTTACCGAACAGGGCTAGCCAAAAACATTCAGTACTTC
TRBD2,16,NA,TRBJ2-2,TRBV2,CASSEAPAGDTGELFF,TGTGCCAGCAGTGAAGCCCCAGCGGGGGACACCGGGGAGCTGTTTTTT
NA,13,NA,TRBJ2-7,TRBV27,CASSLQQGYEQYF,TGTGCCAGCAGTCTGCAACAGGGCTACGAGCAGTACTTC
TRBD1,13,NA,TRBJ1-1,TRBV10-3,CASGDRMNTEAFF,TGTGCCAGCGGGGACAGAATGAACACTGAAGCTTTCTTT
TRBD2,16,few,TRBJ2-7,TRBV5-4,CASSLAVAGGPGEQYF,TGTGCCAGCAGCTTGGCCGTAGCGGGGGGGCCAGGAGAGCAGTACTTC
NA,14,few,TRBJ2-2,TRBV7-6,CASSLEAEDGELFF,TGTGCCAGCAGCTTAGAAGCAGAAGACGGGGAGCTGTTTTTT
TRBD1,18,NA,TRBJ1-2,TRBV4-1,CASSLEVWTGGGDSGYTF,TGCGCCAGCAGCCTAGAGGTTTGGACAGGGGGCGGAGATTCTGGCTACACCTTC
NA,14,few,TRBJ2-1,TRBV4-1,CASSQGGSGLEQFF,TGCGCCAGCAGCCAAGGAGGGTCCGGGCTAGAGCAGTTCTTC
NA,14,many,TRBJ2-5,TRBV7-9,CASSPPWGEETQYF,TGTGCCAGCAGCCCACCGTGGGGGGAAGAGACCCAGTACTTC
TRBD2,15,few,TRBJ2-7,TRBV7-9,CASSYGASGSHEQYF,TGTGCCAGCAGCTACGGGGCTAGCGGGAGCCACGAGCAGTACTTC
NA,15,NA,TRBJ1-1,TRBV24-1,CATSSGTVMNTEAFF,TGTGCCACCAGTTCCGGGACGGTCATGAACACTGAAGCTTTCTTT
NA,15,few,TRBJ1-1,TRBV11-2,CASSSGQHRRIEAFF,TGTGCCAGCAGCTCCGGACAGCACCGACGTATTGAAGCTTTCTTT
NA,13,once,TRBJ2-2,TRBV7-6,CASSLYSTGKLFF,TGTGCCAGCAGCTTATACTCCACCGGGAAGCTGTTTTTT
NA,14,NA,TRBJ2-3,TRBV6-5,CASSKLAGTDTQYF,TGTGCCAGCAGCAAGTTAGCGGGCACAGATACGCAGTATTTT
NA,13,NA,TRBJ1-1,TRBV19,CATSQGANTEAFF,TGTGCCACATCACAGGGCGCGAACACTGAAGCTTTCTTT
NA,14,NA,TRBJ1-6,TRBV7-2,CAHLAGAVNSPLHF,TGTGCCCATTTGGCGGGGGCGGTTAATTCACCCCTCCACTTT
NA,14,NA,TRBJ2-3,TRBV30,CAREGGKGPDTQYF,TGTGCCCGCGAGGGGGGAAAGGGTCCAGATACGCAGTATTTT
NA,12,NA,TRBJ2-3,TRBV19,CASSIVGDTQYF,TGTGCCAGTAGTATAGTGGGAGATACGCAGTATTTT
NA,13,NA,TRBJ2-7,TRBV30,CVWMWQGAYEQYF,TGTGTCTGGATGTGGCAAGGGGCCTACGAGCAGTACTTC
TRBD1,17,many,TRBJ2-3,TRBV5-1,CASSLYITTGYTDTQYF,TGCGCCAGCAGCTTGTACATCACGACAGGGTACACAGATACGCAGTATTTT
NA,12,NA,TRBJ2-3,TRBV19,CATGEETDTQYF,TGCGCCACAGGGGAGGAAACAGATACGCAGTATTTT
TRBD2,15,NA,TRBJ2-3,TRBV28,CASRTTSGNADTQYF,TGTGCCAGCAGGACGACTAGCGGGAACGCAGATACGCAGTATTTT
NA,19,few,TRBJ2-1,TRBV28,CASSLRGRRLSRGYNEQFF,TGTGCCAGCAGTTTAAGGGGCCGCCGACTAAGCCGGGGTTACAATGAGCAGTTCTTC
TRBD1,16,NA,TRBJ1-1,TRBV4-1,CASSQVRTGEDAEAFF,TGCGCCAGCAGCCAAGTCCGGACAGGGGAGGATGCTGAAGCTTTCTTT
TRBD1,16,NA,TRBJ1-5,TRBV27,CASSLVSGGLDQPQHF,TGTGCCAGCAGTTTAGTTTCAGGGGGCTTAGATCAGCCCCAGCACTTT
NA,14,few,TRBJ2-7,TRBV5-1,CASSHGDSHERQYF,TGCGCCAGCAGCCATGGAGACAGCCACGAAAGGCAGTACTTC
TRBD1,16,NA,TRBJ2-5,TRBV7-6,CASSSADRGFREAQYF,TGTGCCAGCAGCTCGGCTGACAGGGGGTTTCGAGAGGCCCAGTACTTC
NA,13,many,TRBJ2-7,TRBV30,CAWSYDYGTDKYF,TGTGCCTGGAGTTACGATTATGGGACCGACAAGTACTTC
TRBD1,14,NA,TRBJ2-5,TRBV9,CASSATTGAEPQYF,TGTGCCAGCAGCGCGACAACAGGGGCCGAGCCCCAGTACTTC
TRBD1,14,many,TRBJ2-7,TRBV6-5,CASSYGQGTGEQYF,TGTGCCAGCAGTTACGGACAGGGTACGGGGGAGCAGTACTTC
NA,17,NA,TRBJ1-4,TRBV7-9,CASSFQSPVGAGEKLFF,TGTGCCAGCAGCTTTCAGAGTCCAGTGGGCGCCGGTGAAAAACTGTTTTTT
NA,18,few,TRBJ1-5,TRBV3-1,CASSQDIEGNPFKLPQHF,TGTGCCAGCAGCCAAGATATAGAAGGGAACCCTTTTAAGTTGCCCCAGCATTTT
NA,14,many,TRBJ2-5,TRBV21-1,CASSHTGAKETQYF,TGTGCCAGCAGTCATACAGGGGCAAAAGAGACCCAGTACTTC
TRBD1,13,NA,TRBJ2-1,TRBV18,CASSATGGFEQFF,TGTGCCAGCTCAGCGACAGGGGGGTTTGAGCAGTTCTTC
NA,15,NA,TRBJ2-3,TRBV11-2,CASSLATGLLDTQYF,TGTGCCAGCAGCTTAGCTACAGGGTTGTTAGATACGCAGTATTTT
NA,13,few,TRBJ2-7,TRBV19,CASSMVVGYEQYF,TGTGCCAGTAGTATGGTTGTGGGCTACGAGCAGTACTTC
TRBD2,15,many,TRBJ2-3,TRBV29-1,CSVIAGGMSTDTQYF,TGCAGCGTTATAGCGGGAGGGATGAGCACAGATACGCAGTATTTT
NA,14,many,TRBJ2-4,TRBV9,CASSPPLESNIQYF,TGTGCCAGCAGCCCACCGTTGGAATCTAACATTCAGTACTTC
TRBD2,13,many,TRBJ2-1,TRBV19,CASSPGGYNEQFF,TGTGCCAGTAGCCCGGGAGGCTACAATGAGCAGTTCTTC
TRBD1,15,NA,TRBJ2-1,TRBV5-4,CASSLPGQRCDEQFF,TGTGCCAGCAGCTTGCCGGGACAGAGGTGCGATGAGCAGTTCTTC
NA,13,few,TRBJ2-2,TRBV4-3,CASSQGATGELFF,TGCGCCAGCAGCCAAGGCGCCACCGGGGAGCTGTTTTTT
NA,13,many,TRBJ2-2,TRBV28,CASSPHLSGELFF,TGTGCCAGCAGCCCCCACCTCTCCGGGGAGCTGTTTTTT
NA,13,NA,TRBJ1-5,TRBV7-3,CASSLAPGQPQHF,TGTGCCAGCAGCTTAGCCCCCGGTCAGCCCCAGCATTTT
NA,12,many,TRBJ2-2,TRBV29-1,CSAGFDTGELFF,TGCAGTGCAGGGTTTGACACCGGGGAGCTGTTTTTT
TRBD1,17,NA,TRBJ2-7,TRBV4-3,CASSQDMSQGVSSAPSF,TGCGCCAGCAGCCAAGATATGTCACAGGGGGTGAGCTCCGCGCCGTCCTTC